This T cell receptor beta chain comes out of a study of T-cell memory formation after mild COVID-19. About the study: TCR clusters were largely donor specific. Study-level findings and limits: Day 15 to 85 contracting clones showed balanced CD4/CD8; day 15 to 37 expanders favored CD4+. Shrinking CD4+ clones resided mostly in CM and EM, and CD8+ ones in EMRA. Some clones that responded were present in memory (sampled pre-infection), which suggests cross-reactive memory joined.

This clonotype was counted only a few times. Its target is not known. Using its own MiXCR run on the 5' RACE reads, TCRdb lists one record per CDR3 protein. The repertoire includes some 160,000 distinct CDR3 sequences, roughly 13% of them detected once, and 2.5% to 3.5% sits in the top ten. Trimming took off 1 base at V and 6 bases at J, with 9 bases between the two ends. Germline V lookup: CDR1 LGHNA, CDR2 YSLEER. This CDR3 has 13 residues. Input material: PBMCs or a T cell subset sorted from them (not recorded which). V is TRBV4-3 and J is TRBJ1-1; D is uncertain. This TCR came from a man between 18 and 29 years old who had mild COVID-19 (a few samples of this study predate the infection). Cell type and time point are not known. The CDR3 spells CASSQGIGSEAFF. CDR3 DNA: TGCGCCAGCAGCCAAGGGATTGGGTCTGAAGCTTTCTTT.